This T cell receptor (beta chain) appears in the sequencing data of a study of blood T cell repertoires in COVID-19. In the study overall: Sites across the United States, Italy and Spain contributed samples from acute and convalescent COVID-19. Sources were T cells, B-cell-depleted T cells, or PBMCs; the material itself was cDNA or gDNA.

V was shortened by 2 bases and J by 0 bases, with 5 bases between the two germline ends. The germline V gene encodes CDR1 MRHNA and CDR2 SNTAGT. The CDR3 totals 15 residues. Authors' processing steps: Reference gene primer amplification gave nucleated cell count estimates. Data came from immunoSEQ multiplex PCR; TCRdb stores just in-frame clones and leaves some out. That table is the source of V, J and clone size, and D and trimming were worked out from the DNA. The table records 220,000 or so clones, 82% of them present only once. The V gene is TRBV6-4, the J gene TRBJ1-6; D gene ambiguous. Material for sequencing was peripheral blood. This TCR came from a woman of 80 years or more with acute or convalescent COVID-19. The CDR3 reads CASSDGSSYNSPLHF. CDR3 DNA sequence: TGTGCCAGCAGTGACGGCAGCTCCTATAATTCACCCCTCCACTTT.